This is a list of T cell receptor beta chains from one sample in a study of T cells after yellow fever vaccination. Using its own MiXCR run on the 5' RACE reads, TCRdb lists one record per CDR3 protein. Of around 350,000 distinct CDR3 sequences in the sample, more than 9% were seen once. The sample was PBMCs, taken on the day of the first yellow fever vaccination. Receptors originate from a man aged 18 to 35 who received the YFV17D yellow fever vaccine. CDR3s include the opening cysteine and the closing phenylalanine or tryptophan.

v_gene: TRBV5-1
j_gene: TRBJ2-7
CDR3aa: CASNQAGGYEQYF

v_gene: TRBV14
j_gene: TRBJ1-1
CDR3aa: CASSQRRGMNTEAFF

v_gene: TRBV20-1
j_gene: TRBJ1-2
CDR3aa: CSAPTGTDGYTF

v_gene: TRBV12-3/TRBV12-4
j_gene: TRBJ1-3
CDR3aa: CASSPTTGNTIYF

v_gene: TRBV4-2
j_gene: TRBJ1-4
CDR3aa: CASSQEEGTGGEKLFF

v_gene: TRBV7-2
j_gene: TRBJ2-7
CDR3aa: CASSLAGILQKQYF

v_gene: TRBV5-1
j_gene: TRBJ1-4
CDR3aa: CASSPTGFHEKLFF

v_gene: TRBV4-1
j_gene: TRBJ2-1
CDR3aa: CASSQVLQGYNEQFF

v_gene: TRBV10-3
j_gene: TRBJ2-2
CDR3aa: CAISDREAGELFF

v_gene: TRBV10-3
j_gene: TRBJ1-2
CDR3aa: CAIFGTAEGYTF

v_gene: TRBV20-1
j_gene: TRBJ1-1
CDR3aa: CSARVAGYVEAFF

v_gene: TRBV6-1
j_gene: TRBJ2-1
CDR3aa: CASSRTSGGPQDEQFF

v_gene: TRBV27
j_gene: TRBJ1-6
CDR3aa: CASAGSNSPLHF

v_gene: TRBV7-8
j_gene: TRBJ2-7
CDR3aa: CASSLVDHYEQYF

v_gene: TRBV5-1
j_gene: TRBJ2-3
CDR3aa: CASSLASSGGATDTQYF

v_gene: TRBV11-2
j_gene: TRBJ2-4
CDR3aa: CASSSLRDRALAKNIQYF

v_gene: TRBV30
j_gene: TRBJ2-1
CDR3aa: CAWRALGEQFF

v_gene: TRBV20-1
j_gene: TRBJ2-5
CDR3aa: CSAGVGQFSETQYF

v_gene: TRBV6-4
j_gene: TRBJ2-5
CDR3aa: CASSGEDSVETQYF

v_gene: TRBV19
j_gene: TRBJ2-2
CDR3aa: CASSIAWGQGRVNGELFF

v_gene: TRBV28
j_gene: TRBJ2-5
CDR3aa: CASRQQQETQYF

v_gene: TRBV28
j_gene: TRBJ1-5
CDR3aa: CASSQVVTRGQPQHF

v_gene: TRBV29-1
j_gene: TRBJ2-4
CDR3aa: CSVAYGGNIQYF

v_gene: TRBV6-2/TRBV6-3
j_gene: TRBJ1-5
CDR3aa: CASAISLTEIVNQPQHF

v_gene: TRBV12-3/TRBV12-4
j_gene: TRBJ2-5
CDR3aa: CASSLGLRAETQYF

v_gene: TRBV20-1
j_gene: TRBJ1-1
CDR3aa: CSARDVRHTEAFF

v_gene: TRBV9
j_gene: TRBJ1-1
CDR3aa: CASSVDGRGTEAFF

v_gene: TRBV7-9
j_gene: TRBJ1-6
CDR3aa: CASSYTPGPNSPLHF

v_gene: TRBV5-1
j_gene: TRBJ1-1
CDR3aa: CASSHFGGATEAFF

v_gene: TRBV7-9
j_gene: TRBJ2-3
CDR3aa: CASSFGTGKDTQYF

v_gene: TRBV9
j_gene: TRBJ1-4
CDR3aa: CASSVGTGGRSEKLFF

v_gene: TRBV3-1
j_gene: TRBJ2-1
CDR3aa: CASSQVSRGGPRSYNEQFF

v_gene: TRBV25-1
j_gene: TRBJ1-6
CDR3aa: CAAGLLNSPLHF

v_gene: TRBV7-6
j_gene: TRBJ1-3
CDR3aa: CASSPRTGESSGNTIYF

v_gene: TRBV5-6
j_gene: TRBJ1-5
CDR3aa: CASSLGDRVVQPQHF

v_gene: TRBV12-3/TRBV12-4
j_gene: TRBJ1-6
CDR3aa: CASSLAQRGRSPLHF

v_gene: TRBV7-6
j_gene: TRBJ2-7
CDR3aa: CASSMGAAEQYF